One and the same sample provided the 16 T cell receptor beta chains below, sequenced in a study of cytomegalovirus exposure and HLA in healthy donors. The PCR was carried out with 60 Vbeta primers and 13 Jbeta primers. The assay was immunoSEQ multiplex PCR, and TCRdb's table has in-frame clones only and misses some. Here the sample spans roughly 200,000 clones, around 81% being singletons. The specimen sequenced was PBMCs. Every receptor here comes from a young man in good health and CMV-seronegative.

V is TRBV4-1 and J is TRBJ1-5, with D tentatively TRBD1 (5 bases). The CDR3 is made up of 15 amino acids. V shed 3 bases and J shed 2 bases, with 11 bases lying between them. Germline V gene lookup returns CDR1 MGHRA and CDR2 YSYEKL. As DNA, the CDR3 is TGCGCCAGCAGCCAGGGGGGGTTGCGCAATCAGCCCCAGCATTTT. This encodes CASSQGGLRNQPQHF.

V gene TRBV5-1 combines with J gene TRBJ2-7; tentatively, D is TRBD1 (6 bases). The germline gives CDR1 SGHRS, CDR2 YFSETQ. V shed 2 bases and J shed 6 bases, with 12 bases lying between them. The CDR3 spans 13 residues. The CDR3 reads CASSFMDSSEQYF. For the CDR3, the DNA is TGCGCCAGCAGCTTTATGGACAGCTCCGAGCAGTACTTC.

This clone showed up just a few times. The chain has TRBV5-6 and TRBJ2-7; 7 bases fit TRBD1. Germline CDR1 reads SGHDT; CDR2 reads YYEEEE. Trimming cost V 4 bases and J 1 base; bases outside gene matches: 5. The CDR3 consists of 14 residues. Here the CDR3 reads CASSGRDSSYEQYF. In DNA, the CDR3 is TGTGCCAGCAGCGGCCGGGACAGTTCCTACGAGCAGTACTTC.

The chain uses TRBV15 and TRBJ2-1; D may be TRBD2 (5 bases). V lost 8 bases to trimming and J lost 4 bases, with 12 bases between them. The CDR3 is 13 amino acids. CDR1 and CDR2 from the germline V gene are LNHNV and YYDKDF (reference sequence). This CDR3 reads CATGLISYNEQFF. DNA of the CDR3: TGTGCCACCGGACTGATTTCATACAATGAGCAGTTCTTC. Supplemented by reference TRBV15 and TRBJ2-1, the full variable domain reads DAMVIQNPRYQVTQFGKPVTLSCSQTLNHNVMYWYQQKSSQAPKLLFHYYDKDFNNEADTPDNFQSRRPNTSFCFLDIRSPGLGDTAMYLCATGLISYNEQFFGPGTRLTVL.

The chain joins TRBV6-5 to TRBJ1-2; 7 positions match TRBD1. CDR3 length: 16 residues. After removal of 4 bases from V and 2 bases from J, the junction contained 10 bases not matched to a gene. Germline CDR1 reads MNHEY; CDR2 reads SVGAGI. CDR3 amino acids: CASSSDPKTGNYGYTF. In DNA form, the CDR3 reads TGTGCCAGCAGTTCCGACCCCAAGACAGGGAACTATGGCTACACCTTC.

Written as DNA, the CDR3 is TGTGCCAGTACCCCTCGGACAGTTGGGCACACAGATACGCAGTATTTT. It yields the protein CASTPRTVGHTDTQYF. The chain recombines TRBV19 with TRBJ2-3, with D maybe TRBD1 (6 bases). The V end lost 7 bases, the J end lost 2 bases, and 19 bases lay between the germline ends. There are 16 residues in the CDR3. Germline V gives CDR1 LNHDA, CDR2 SQIVND (reference sequence).

The chain has TRBV19 and TRBJ2-7; D is unresolved. This CDR3 spans 9 amino acids. The germline CDR1 and CDR2 sequences are LNHDA and SQIVND (reference sequence). The CDR3 loop reads CGSPHEQYF. The CDR3 DNA is TGTGGGAGCCCCCACGAGCAGTACTTC.

The chain combines TRBV30 with TRBJ2-7; TRBD1 might be the D (6 bases). The CDR3 extends over 14 amino acids. Germline-derived CDR1 and CDR2 are GTSNPN and SVGIG (reference sequence). Trimming pared 4 bases from V and 6 bases from J, leaving 19 bases between. The CDR3 here is CAWTLSGAGIEQYF. In DNA, the CDR3 is TGTGCCTGGACCCTGTCAGGGGCGGGCATCGAGCAGTACTTC.

The rearrangement uses TRBV27 and TRBJ2-1; 11 bases line up with TRBD1. V gave up 0 bases and J gave up 6 bases; unmatched junction bases: 7. CDR1 and CDR2 from the germline V gene are MNHEY and SMNVEV (reference sequence). The length of the CDR3 is 17 residues. The CDR3 DNA follows: TGTGCCAGCAGTTTATCCCTCGGACAGGGGGCCACCAATGAGCAGTTCTTC. Translating gives CASSLSLGQGATNEQFF.

This clone was observed a few times. This chain links TRBV10-2 with TRBJ2-5; D is uncertain. The V gene's germline CDR1 is WSHSY and CDR2 SAAADI. Trimming left V 4 bases short and J 2 bases short, with 8 bases between. The CDR3 consists of 13 residues. The CDR3, as DNA: TGCGCCAGCAGTGTGGGCCCACAAGAGACCCAGTACTTC. This encodes CASSVGPQETQYF.

This clone was detected only once. V gene TRBV5-4 combines with J gene TRBJ2-3, with 11 bases matching TRBD2. Trimming at V came to 4 bases and at J to 1 base, leaving 2 bases not matched to a gene. The CDR3 totals 15 residues. CDR1 and CDR2 from the germline V gene are SGHNT and YYREEE (reference sequence). The CDR3 DNA is TGTGCCAGCAGCAGGGGACTAGCGGGCACAGATACGCAGTATTTT. Encoded protein: CASSRGLAGTDTQYF.

The chain recombines TRBV7-9 with TRBJ2-7; 8 bases are shared with TRBD1. V shed 5 bases, J shed 6 bases, and the junction held 6 bases outside the gene matches. CDR1 SEHNR and CDR2 FQNEAQ come from the germline V gene (reference sequence). The CDR3 has 13 residues. CDR3 DNA: TGTGCCAGCAGCCCGGGGACAGGTCCCGAGCAGTACTTC. This sequence encodes CASSPGTGPEQYF.

This sequence joins TRBV5-1 and TRBJ2-1; D possibly corresponds to TRBD2 (6 bases). This CDR3 has 14 amino acids. V was pared by 4 bases and J by 6 bases, with 14 bases between. Germline-derived CDR1 and CDR2 are SGHRS and YFSETQ. The CDR3 loop is CASSREEQSNEQFF. DNA of the CDR3: TGCGCCAGCAGCAGGGAGGAACAAAGCAATGAGCAGTTCTTC.

This chain joins TRBV5-1 and TRBJ1-1; 9 nucleotides match TRBD1. V lost 4 bases to trimming and J lost 3 bases; unmatched junction nucleotides: 4. The germline CDR1 and CDR2 sequences are SGHRS and YFSETQ. The CDR3 is made up of 14 amino acids. Here the CDR3 reads CASSGTGRDTEAFF. As DNA, the CDR3 is TGCGCCAGCAGCGGGACAGGGAGGGACACTGAAGCTTTCTTT.

This clone was found a few times. The rearrangement joins TRBV29-1 to TRBJ2-7, with D possibly matching TRBD2 (6 bases). Germline loops: CDR1 SQVTM, CDR2 ANQGSEA. V was trimmed by 4 bases and J by 4 bases, leaving 11 bases between them. The CDR3 runs 12 residues. The chain's CDR3 is CSVGEGTYEQYF. The CDR3 coding sequence is TGCAGCGTTGGCGAGGGGACTTACGAGCAGTACTTC.

The V and J genes are TRBV5-6 and TRBJ2-3; 8 bases align to TRBD2. There are 16 residues in the CDR3. V trimming: 4 bases; J trimming: 1 base; junction bases outside the gene matches: 8. Germline V lookup: CDR1 SGHDT, CDR2 YYEEEE. The CDR3 sequence is CASSTQAGARTDTQYF. CDR3 DNA: TGTGCCAGCAGCACCCAAGCGGGAGCGCGCACAGATACGCAGTATTTT.